What follows are 27 T cell receptor beta chains derived from one specimen sequenced in a study of blood T cells in healthy people across ages. The second PCR ran about 6 to 12 cycles with a sample-barcoded 5' primer and J-beta primers. TCRdb reprocessed the 5' RACE reads via MiXCR and lists one record per CDR3 protein. The data show 760,000 or so distinct CDR3 sequences, roughly 25% seen once. The same sample was also studied in work on T cells of mothers and their children.

Material: blood. The receptor source for this set is a boy aged 5-17 years in good health.

The rearrangement links TRBV28 to TRBJ2-1; tentative D call: TRBD2 (6 bases). CDR1 and CDR2 from the germline V gene are MDHEN and SYDVKM. Trimming removed 5 bases at V and 12 bases at J, with 20 bases between. The CDR3 sequence is 14 residues long. The CDR3 is CASSISFAGSGQFF. The CDR3 DNA reads as TGTGCCAGCAGTATCTCGTTTGCGGGATCTGGGCAGTTCTTC.

V gene TRBV14 combines with J gene TRBJ2-7; either TRBD1 or TRBD2 may supply D (5 bases each). The CDR3 length is 13 residues. With 4 bases removed from V and 2 bases from J, the gap between germline ends came to 9 bases. Germline CDR1 reads SGHDN; CDR2 reads FVKESK. The CDR3 is CASSRDPTYEQYF. The CDR3 nucleotides are TGTGCCAGCAGCCGGGACCCAACCTACGAGCAGTACTTC.

This chain links TRBV20-1 with TRBJ2-5, with 7 bases identical to TRBD2. CDR1 and CDR2 from the germline V gene are DFQATT and SNEGSKA (reference sequence). V lost 5 bases to trimming and J lost 5 bases; unmatched junction nucleotides: 14. This CDR3 has 15 residues. CDR3 sequence (DNA): TGCAGTGCTGACCCACGGCGCGCGGGAGCTGAGACCCAGTACTTC. It codes for CSADPRRAGAETQYF.

The chain combines TRBV11-2 with TRBJ2-5; TRBD2 aligns across 10 bases. The CDR3 has 20 residues. The ends lost 4 bases at V and 0 bases at J; junction bases unmatched: 17. CDR1 is SGHAT, CDR2 FQNNGV, per germline. The CDR3: CASSSGFERAGGPYQETQYF. As DNA, the CDR3 is TGTGCCAGCAGCTCCGGCTTCGAGAGAGCGGGAGGGCCCTACCAAGAGACCCAGTACTTC.

This clonotype has just a few counts. V gene TRBV7-9 combines with J gene TRBJ1-2; D possibly corresponds to TRBD1 (5 bases). The CDR3 is 17 residues long. Trimming left V 5 bases short and J 4 bases short, with 23 bases between. Germline values: CDR1 SEHNR, CDR2 FQNEAQ (reference sequence). CDR3: CASSSTGTPLISYGYTF. CDR3 coding DNA: TGTGCCAGCAGCAGCACCGGGACTCCCCTTATTAGCTATGGCTACACCTTC. The complete variable domain, with remaining parts taken from reference TRBV7-9 and TRBJ1-2, reads DTGVSQNPRHKITKRGQNVTFRCDPISEHNRLYWYRQTLGQGPEFLTYFQNEAQLEKSRLLSDRFSAERPKGSFSTLEIQRTEQGDSAMYLCASSSTGTPLISYGYTFGSGTRLTVV.

The genes are TRBV29-1 and TRBJ1-1; the D is unclear. The CDR3 is 11 amino acids. Per the germline V gene, CDR1 is SQVTM and CDR2 is ANQGSEA. Trimming took 2 bases from V and 9 from J, leaving 10 bases between them. The CDR3 nucleotides read TGCAGCGTTGAAACGTACAACCAAGCTTTCTTT. Amino acids: CSVETYNQAFF.

V gene TRBV7-9 combines with J gene TRBJ1-4, with 12 bases fitting TRBD1. The CDR3 sequence is 18 residues long. The V and J ends lost 3 bases and 4 bases, in that order; junction bases with no gene match: 9. Looked up from germline, CDR1 is SEHNR and CDR2 is FQNEAQ (reference sequence). CDR3 sequence (DNA): TGTGCCAGCAGCTTCTCCGGGACAGGGGGCTTGGGTAATGAAAAACTGTTTTTT. Amino acids: CASSFSGTGGLGNEKLFF. Variable domain in full (rest from reference TRBV7-9 and TRBJ1-4): DTGVSQNPRHKITKRGQNVTFRCDPISEHNRLYWYRQTLGQGPEFLTYFQNEAQLEKSRLLSDRFSAERPKGSFSTLEIQRTEQGDSAMYLCASSFSGTGGLGNEKLFFGSGTQLSVL.

The chain has TRBV29-1 and TRBJ2-1, with 13 positions matching TRBD2. From germline, CDR1 is SQVTM and CDR2 ANQGSEA. The J segment lost 0 bases and the V segment lost 5 bases, leaving 1 base of the junction unmatched. The CDR3 covers 15 residues. CDR3 in amino acids: CSVRTSGSSYNEQFF. The CDR3 DNA sequence: TGCAGCGTTCGGACTAGCGGGAGCTCCTACAATGAGCAGTTCTTC.

The chain is built from TRBV19 and TRBJ1-1; TRBD1 is a possible D gene (5 bases). This CDR3 comprises 12 residues. Trimming stripped 3 bases from V and 7 bases from J, with 9 bases between. CDR1 LNHDA and CDR2 SQIVND come from the germline V gene (reference sequence). CDR3 sequence (DNA): TGTGCCAGTAGTATCGGACACCTTGAAGCTTTCTTT. Protein product: CASSIGHLEAFF. Variable domain in full (rest from reference TRBV19 and TRBJ1-1): DGGITQSPKYLFRKEGQNVTLSCEQNLNHDAMYWYRQDPGQGLRLIYYSQIVNDFQKGDIAEGYSVSREKKESFPLTVTSAQKNPTAFYLCASSIGHLEAFFGQGTRLTVV.

This clonotype has more than one count but fewer than ten. The rearrangement uses TRBV5-6 and TRBJ1-1; 7 bases are a match to TRBD1. The CDR3 has 13 residues. From germline, CDR1 is SGHDT and CDR2 YYEEEE. V was pared by 2 bases and J by 7 bases, with 5 bases of the junction left unmatched. The CDR3 DNA reads TGTGCCAGCAGCTTTACAGGGGCGAGTGAAGCTTTCTTT. Translated: CASSFTGASEAFF.

The rearrangement uses TRBV6-6 and TRBJ2-2; 8 nucleotides align to TRBD2. Germline V lookup: CDR1 MNHNY, CDR2 SVGAGI (reference sequence). The V gene end was trimmed by 5 bases and the J gene end by 0 bases; junction bases not matched to a gene: 2. The CDR3 covers 15 residues. In nucleotides, the CDR3 is TGTGCCAGCAGTATTAGCGGGACGAACACCGGGGAGCTGTTTTTT. It encodes CASSISGTNTGELFF.

The table lists this clonotype with many counts. The V call is TRBV7-2, the J call TRBJ1-4; maybe TRBD1 (6 bases). The germline V gene encodes CDR1 SGHTA and CDR2 FQGNSA. This CDR3 region has 15 residues. V gave up 4 bases and J gave up 0 bases, with 9 bases separating them. CDR3 region: CASSSTGSTNEKLFF. The CDR3 bases are TGTGCCAGCAGCTCAACAGGGTCAACTAATGAAAAACTGTTTTTT.

This clonotype occurred a few times. CDR3 amino acids: CASLPGQKNTGELFF. CDR3 sequence (DNA): TGTGCCAGCCTACCGGGACAGAAAAACACCGGGGAGCTGTTTTTT. This chain connects TRBV7-6 to TRBJ2-2, with 7 nucleotides matching TRBD1. Germline values: CDR1 SGHVS, CDR2 FNYEAQ. V shed 8 bases, J shed 2 bases, and the junction held 8 bases outside the gene matches. The CDR3 totals 15 residues.

The DNA for the CDR3 is TGTGCCAGCAGCCAAATGGGCTCCTACGAGCAGTACTTC. It encodes CASSQMGSYEQYF. The V and J genes are TRBV5-6 and TRBJ2-7; no firm D call. This CDR3 is built from 13 residues. V was shortened by 4 bases and J by 0 bases, with 8 bases between the two germline ends. Germline CDR1 reads SGHDT; CDR2 reads YYEEEE.

V is TRBV2 and J is TRBJ2-6, with D possibly TRBD1 on 6 matching bases. This CDR3 spans 15 amino acids. V was trimmed by 7 bases and J by 4 bases, leaving 14 bases between them. Germline values: CDR1 SNHLY, CDR2 FYNNEI. CDR3 amino acids: CASTRDTGGANVLTF. DNA for the CDR3: TGTGCCAGCACAAGGGACACCGGGGGGGCCAACGTCCTGACTTTC.

The chain is built from TRBV19 and TRBJ2-6, with 7 bases that match TRBD1. Unmatched junction bases numbered 7, after V lost 3 bases and J lost 8 bases. CDR3 length: 15 amino acids. CDR1 is LNHDA, CDR2 SQIVND, per germline (reference sequence). CDR3 sequence (DNA): TGTGCCAGTAGTATGCCCCGACAGGGAACCAACGTCCTGACTTTC. Translated: CASSMPRQGTNVLTF.

With respect to this clonotype: The germline gene is not matched at one end of the junction; a read error may be the cause. The CDR3 coding sequence is TGTGCCAGCAGAAGGGAGTCTGGGGCCAACGTCCTGGCTTTC. It translates to CASRRESGANVLAF. This chain links TRBV7-2 with TRBJ2-6; D could derive from TRBD1 or TRBD2 (5 bases each). The CDR3 runs to 14 residues. Germline V gene sequence: CDR1 SGHTA, CDR2 FQGNSA. Full variable domain (rest looked up from reference TRBV7-2 and TRBJ2-6): GAGVSQSPSNKVTEKGKDVELRCDPISGHTALYWYRQSLGQGLEFLIYFQGNSAPDKSGLPSDRFSAERTGGSVSTLTIQRTQQEDSAVYLCASRRESGANVLAFGAGSRLTVL.

The table lists this clonotype with a few counts. J is TRBJ2-7 and V is TRBV28; tentative D call: TRBD2 (6 bases). In germline, CDR1 is MDHEN, CDR2 SYDVKM. The V end lost 5 bases, the J end lost 3 bases, and 26 bases lay between the germline ends. The CDR3 extends over 18 amino acids. CDR3 in amino acids: CASSGGRGLAEKDYEQYF. DNA of the CDR3: TGTGCCAGCAGTGGGGGAAGGGGTTTAGCGGAGAAGGACTACGAGCAGTACTTC.

This clonotype was counted a few times. The chain combines TRBV9 with TRBJ2-3; D is undetermined. Germline CDR1 is SGDLS and CDR2 is YYNGEE. There are 13 residues in the CDR3. The V and J ends lost 0 bases and 5 bases respectively, with 7 bases between them. Written as DNA, the CDR3 is TGTGCCAGCAGCGTAGTTGGGGAAGATACGCAGTATTTT. Translation gives CASSVVGEDTQYF.

V usage is TRBV29-1 and J usage is TRBJ2-7; 7 bases map to TRBD1. The CDR3 covers 14 residues. CDR1 and CDR2 (germline): SQVTM, ANQGSEA. V was pared by 5 bases and J by 2 bases, with 9 bases of the junction left unmatched. DNA of the CDR3: TGCAGCGTTCTAACAGGGGCAGGACCCTACGAGCAGTACTTC. As protein: CSVLTGAGPYEQYF.

The chain links TRBV5-6 to TRBJ2-7; 11 nucleotides match TRBD2. The CDR3 totals 16 residues. The germline V gene encodes CDR1 SGHDT and CDR2 YYEEEE. Unmatched junction bases numbered 14, after V lost 5 bases and J lost 7 bases. The DNA for the CDR3 is TGTGCCAGCAGATACGGACTAGCGGGCCAAAAAGGGGAGCAGTACTTC. Encoded protein: CASRYGLAGQKGEQYF.

The table lists this clonotype with a few counts. V usage is TRBV7-9 and J usage is TRBJ1-1; D is perhaps TRBD1 (6 bases). Trimming left V 3 bases short and J 1 base short, with 15 bases between. Germline V gene lookup returns CDR1 SEHNR and CDR2 FQNEAQ (reference sequence). This CDR3 comprises 16 residues. DNA for the CDR3: TGTGCCAGCAGCTTTCCCTCGGACAGTACGAACACTGAAGCTTTCTTT. Protein: CASSFPSDSTNTEAFF.

This clonotype showed up just a few times. Compared with germline, one end of the junction differs, possibly owing to a read error. The V gene is TRBV11-3, the J gene TRBJ2-3; 10 bases agree with TRBD2. CDR3 size: 16 residues. The germline V gene encodes CDR1 SGHNT and CDR2 YENEEA. CDR3 amino acids: CASRSGGAGGTDTQYF. The CDR3 region has the DNA TGTGCCAGCAGAAGCGGGGGGGCCGGAGGGACAGACACGCAGTATTTT.

The rearrangement joins TRBV6-5 to TRBJ2-2, with D perhaps TRBD1 (6 bases). Germline CDR1 is MNHEY and CDR2 is SVGAGI. This CDR3 has 18 amino acids. V was cut by 2 bases and J by 1 base, with 17 bases left in between. The CDR3 loop reads CASSYNRVGLGNTGELFF. The CDR3, as DNA: TGTGCCAGCAGTTACAACAGGGTCGGTTTAGGGAACACCGGGGAGCTGTTTTTT.

This clonotype was seen only a few times. The rearrangement joins TRBV24-1 to TRBJ2-5; D might be TRBD2 (5 bases). The CDR3 covers 14 residues. The V gene lost 3 bases and the J gene lost 4 bases, with 11 bases spanning the gap. Germline CDR1 is KGHDR and CDR2 is SFDVKD. The CDR3 DNA is TGTGCCACCAGTGATGCCGGGAACATAGAGACCCAGTACTTC. It encodes CATSDAGNIETQYF.

V gene TRBV5-1 combines with J gene TRBJ2-5; the D gene is possibly TRBD2 (6 bases). The J call may be wrong; the DNA end is better matched by TRBJ2-1. This CDR3 is built from 12 residues. Looked up from germline, CDR1 is SGHRS and CDR2 is YFSETQ. This CDR3 is CASSFGGHEQFF. DNA for the CDR3: TGCGCCAGCAGCTTCGGAGGGCATGAGCAGTTCTTC.

The rearrangement uses TRBV7-8 and TRBJ2-1; D possibly corresponds to TRBD2 (5 bases). The CDR3 length is 15 residues. Germline assignment: CDR1 SGHVS and CDR2 FQNEAQ. Trimming pared 3 bases from V and 5 bases from J, leaving 14 bases between. CDR3 nucleotide sequence: TGTGCCAGCAGCTTCTCTTCCGGACTTCACAATGAGCAGTTCTTC. Its protein product is CASSFSSGLHNEQFF.